These 22 T cell receptor beta chains came from one sample sequenced in a study of response to subunit inactivated influenza vaccine (dated by TCRdb to the late 2010s). Library creation used RT-PCR. TCRdb shows the sequencer as Illumina HiSeq 2500. TCRdb itself trimmed the public reads at Q25 with fastp, ran MiXCR and retained productive beta chains. CDR3 protein duplicates are merged, each entry listing the most common genes and DNA. In all, the sample holds 710,000 or so distinct CDR3 sequences, and 15% to 19% of those were seen once. The ten top clones hold approximately 10% of the sample. The sequencing here drew on PBMCs from blood, taken about 11 days after vaccination. All receptors derive from a man aged 50-59 years who received an inactivated influenza vaccine. Donor details come from another sample of the same person, matched by shared clones.

V usage is TRBV5-1 and J usage is TRBJ1-1; D remains unclear. With 0 bases removed from V and 1 base from J, the gap between germline ends came to 10 bases. Germline CDR1 reads SGHRS; CDR2 reads YFSETQ. The CDR3 has 15 amino acids. CDR3 DNA: TGCGCCAGCAGCTTGGCCGCTACCCGGAACACTGAAGCTTTCTTT. Protein sequence: CASSLAATRNTEAFF.

Many counts were recorded for this clonotype. The V gene is TRBV28, the J gene TRBJ2-7; D is undetermined. With 5 bases removed from V and 3 bases from J, the gap between germline ends came to 17 bases. The CDR3 length is 15 residues. Germline V gene data show CDR1 as MDHEN and CDR2 as SYDVKM. The CDR3 bases are TGTGCCAGCAGTCAATGGGCGGAGCTCCACTACGAGCAGTACTTC. Protein: CASSQWAELHYEQYF.

V and J are TRBV29-1 and TRBJ2-3; 7 bases align to TRBD1. CDR3 length: 12 amino acids. CDR1 SQVTM and CDR2 ANQGSEA come from the germline V gene. V dropped 6 bases and J dropped 9; count of bases not matched to a gene: 9. The CDR3 bases are TGCAGCGTACTGACAGGGTTCTGGACGCAGTATTTT. It is translated as CSVLTGFWTQYF.

Ten or more counts support this clonotype. The chain links TRBV10-3 to TRBJ1-2, with D possibly being TRBD1 (5 bases). V shed 3 bases and J shed 4 bases, with 9 bases lying between them. This CDR3 has 13 residues. The germline V gene encodes CDR1 ENHRY and CDR2 SYGVKD. CDR3 loop: CAISDAGPYGYTF. In DNA form, the CDR3 reads TGTGCCATCAGTGATGCAGGGCCCTATGGCTACACCTTC.

The table lists this clonotype with a few counts. The gene calls are TRBV20-1 and TRBJ2-7; D uncertain. The germline gives CDR1 DFQATT, CDR2 SNEGSKA (reference sequence). The CDR3 loop spans 14 amino acids. V was cut by 6 bases and J by 2 bases, with 17 bases left in between. The CDR3 is CSASDKGITYEQYF. The CDR3 DNA is TGCAGTGCATCAGACAAGGGAATTACCTACGAGCAGTACTTC.

DNA of the CDR3: TGTGCCAGCAGCCCGAGACGCCTAGACAAAAACATTCAGTACTTC. It translates to CASSPRRLDKNIQYF. This rearrangement joins TRBV7-9 to TRBJ2-4; D gene uncertain. V was pared by 5 bases and J by 3 bases, with 14 bases between. The CDR3 is 15 residues long. From germline, CDR1 is SEHNR and CDR2 FQNEAQ (reference sequence).

The rearrangement joins TRBV14 to TRBJ2-1; TRBD1 might be the D (5 bases). Germline V gene sequence: CDR1 SGHDN, CDR2 FVKESK. Deletions cut 1 base from V and 1 base from J, with 11 bases between. CDR3 length equals 16 residues. CDR3 coding DNA: TGTGCCAGCAGCCAAGTCGGACACCCTTCCTACAATGAGCAGTTCTTC. Its translation is CASSQVGHPSYNEQFF.

This clonotype was seen many times. The chain couples TRBV12-3 or TRBV12-4 to TRBJ2-1, with 7 bases fitting TRBD1. This CDR3 has 13 residues. The ends lost 4 bases at V and 7 bases at J; junction bases unmatched: 4. The CDR3 DNA reads as TGTGCCAGCAGTTCGGGGACAGTAAATGAGCAGTTCTTC. It translates to CASSSGTVNEQFF.

This clonotype was recorded only once. This chain links TRBV6-1 with TRBJ1-5; 9 nucleotides match TRBD1. CDR1 and CDR2 (germline): MNHNS, SASEGT. The CDR3 has 13 residues. V lost 6 bases to trimming and J lost 7 bases; unmatched junction nucleotides: 4. The CDR3 DNA reads as TGTGCCAGCAGGAGACAGGGGGACCAGCCCCAGCATTTT. Amino acids: CASRRQGDQPQHF.

This clonotype was found a few times. V is TRBV7-9 and J is TRBJ2-3; D not certain. The germline CDR1 and CDR2 sequences are SEHNR and FQNEAQ (reference sequence). The CDR3 has 12 amino acids. Trimming left V 4 bases short and J 4 bases short, with 6 bases between. The CDR3 protein is CASSSSPDTQYF. Here the CDR3 DNA reads TGTGCCAGCAGCTCATCCCCAGATACGCAGTATTTT.

This clonotype was counted only a few times. The chain couples TRBV3-1 to TRBJ2-5; the match to TRBD2 covers 9 bases. The J segment lost 4 bases and the V segment lost 1 base, leaving 4 bases of the junction unmatched. The CDR3 contains 15 residues. The germline V gene encodes CDR1 LGHDT and CDR2 YNNKEL (reference sequence). CDR3 loop: CASSQASGAGETQYF. CDR3 nucleotide sequence: TGTGCCAGCAGCCAAGCTAGCGGGGCGGGAGAGACCCAGTACTTC.

The chain joins TRBV15 to TRBJ2-1, with TRBD2 matching 7 bases. The V gene end was trimmed by 4 bases and the J gene end by 7 bases; junction bases not matched to a gene: 10. CDR1 LNHNV and CDR2 YYDKDF come from the germline V gene (reference sequence). The CDR3 is made up of 15 amino acids. The CDR3 DNA reads as TGTGCCACCAGCAAACTGGGACTATCCTTAAATGAGCAGTTCTTC. This encodes CATSKLGLSLNEQFF.

This clonotype was recorded a few times. V and J are TRBV20-1 and TRBJ2-5; D is possibly TRBD2 (6 bases). The CDR3 consists of 12 residues. Germline CDR1 DFQATT, CDR2 SNEGSKA (reference sequence). V was clipped by 8 bases and J by 4 bases, with 14 bases between them. CDR3 DNA: TGCAGTACCGGGAGTGTCAGAGAGACCCAGTACTTC. The encoded protein is CSTGSVRETQYF.

With respect to this clonotype: A much larger clone is a single base away; this may be a read error. This chain links TRBV7-8 with TRBJ2-7; D is possibly TRBD1 (5 bases). Germline V gene sequence: CDR1 SGHVS, CDR2 FQNEAQ. The CDR3 sequence is 14 residues long. Trimming stripped 8 bases from V and 1 base from J, with 15 bases between. CDR3 sequence reads: CASCFRTLSYEQYF. The CDR3 bases are TGTGCCAGCTGTTTCAGGACACTTTCCTACGAGCAGTACTTC.

There are a few counts of this clonotype. V usage is TRBV2 and J usage is TRBJ2-1, with 7 nucleotides matching TRBD1. Unmatched junction bases numbered 10, after V lost 10 bases and J lost 4 bases. The CDR3 runs 14 residues. Germline lookup yields CDR1 SNHLY and CDR2 FYNNEI. CDR3 sequence reads: CANQPGQLYNEQFF. DNA of the CDR3: TGTGCCAACCAACCGGGACAGCTGTACAATGAGCAGTTCTTC. The full variable domain, with the rest looked up from reference TRBV2 and TRBJ2-1, is EPEVTQTPSHQVTQMGQEVILRCVPISNHLYFYWYRQILGQKVEFLVSFYNNEISEKSEIFDDQFSVERPDGSNFTLKIRSTKLEDSAMYFCANQPGQLYNEQFFGPGTRLTVL.

The sample holds a few counts of this clonotype. The rearrangement uses TRBV5-1 and TRBJ2-1, with D hard to call. This CDR3 spans 14 amino acids. The germline V gene has CDR1 SGHRS and CDR2 YFSETQ. Trimming took 3 bases from V and 7 from J, leaving 14 bases between them. Here the CDR3 reads CASSSWPRENEQFF. CDR3 coding DNA: TGCGCCAGCAGCTCCTGGCCCAGAGAAAATGAGCAGTTCTTC.

This clonotype was observed a few times. The rearrangement links TRBV7-2 to TRBJ2-3; 7 bases line up with TRBD1. The CDR3 runs to 15 residues. Germline CDR1 reads SGHTA; CDR2 reads FQGNSA. V lost 1 base, J lost 5 bases, and 6 bases stayed unmatched. The CDR3 spells CASSLVTGDRDTQYF. CDR3 coding DNA: TGTGCCAGCAGCTTAGTCACAGGGGACCGAGATACGCAGTATTTT.

In this sample, this clonotype turned up many times. The genes are TRBV12-3 or TRBV12-4 and TRBJ2-2; no reliable D call. This CDR3 region has 10 residues. Trimming cost V 4 bases and J 6 bases, with 0 bases left between them. CDR3 residues: CASSSGELFF. CDR3 nucleotides: TGTGCCAGCAGTTCCGGGGAGCTGTTTTTT.

This chain links TRBV5-1 with TRBJ2-1; 7 bases map to TRBD1. Trimming at V came to 5 bases and at J to 0 bases, leaving 8 bases not matched to a gene. Germline V gene data show CDR1 as SGHRS and CDR2 as YFSETQ. The CDR3 sequence is 16 residues long. The CDR3 loop reads CASRPTPGGSYNEQFF. In DNA form, the CDR3 reads TGCGCCAGCAGGCCAACCCCAGGGGGCTCCTACAATGAGCAGTTCTTC.

This chain joins TRBV6-1 and TRBJ1-1, with D unresolved. The germline V gene encodes CDR1 MNHNS and CDR2 SASEGT. CDR3 length equals 15 residues. V was trimmed by 1 base and J by 4 bases, leaving 13 bases between them. The CDR3 bases are TGTGCCAGCAGTGAAGAGGAGGGCGCAGGCACTGAAGCTTTCTTT. Translated: CASSEEEGAGTEAFF.

This chain connects TRBV5-6 to TRBJ2-3; weak D call: TRBD2 (6 bases). The length of the CDR3 is 14 residues. CDR1 and CDR2 from the germline V gene are SGHDT and YYEEEE. The V end lost 0 bases, the J end lost 4 bases, and 9 bases lay between the germline ends. The CDR3 sequence: CASSLDTSPDTQYF. Written as DNA, the CDR3 is TGTGCCAGCAGCTTGGATACTAGCCCAGATACGCAGTATTTT.

This chain uses TRBV28 with TRBJ2-1; possibly TRBD2 for D (5 bases). Germline V lookup: CDR1 MDHEN, CDR2 SYDVKM. Trimming stripped 1 base from V and 10 bases from J, with 14 bases between. The CDR3 length is 14 residues. The CDR3 DNA follows: TGTGCCAGCAGTTTATTGGCGAGGCGGGTCGAGCAGTTCTTC. It encodes CASSLLARRVEQFF.